This T cell receptor beta chain appears in the sequencing data of a study of CD8 T cells in ankylosing spondylitis. General study results and limits: A motif in TCR beta, a set of under 10 highly homologous variants, appeared characteristic of ankylosing spondylitis blood.

TCR beta libraries were made by quantitative 5'-RACE with molecular barcodes. TCRdb reanalysed the 5' RACE reads using MiXCR and keeps one entry per CDR3 protein. The repertoire has 250,000 or so distinct CDR3 sequences, 20% to 30% of them found once; the top ten carry roughly 0.67%. This clonotype appeared many times. Antigen specificity is unknown. This CDR3 comprises 13 residues. Trimming pared 6 bases from V and 4 bases from J, leaving 12 bases between. Germline V CDR1 and CDR2: SNHLY, FYNNEI. Sequenced material: blood, either unsorted or a sorted T cell fraction (not recorded which). The chain links TRBV2 to TRBJ1-1, with unresolved D. This receptor was obtained from a male donor with ankylosing spondylitis or in good health (not recorded which). CDR3 nucleotide sequence: TGTGCCAGCAGCGAGACACCTTCCACTGAAGCTTTCTTT. This gives the protein CASSETPSTEAFF.